Below, one TCR beta chain is given with its context. The study recruited people aged roughly 18 to 95 years across approximately 25 US areas. In Cohort 3, a recovered donor had either two negative PCRs, clearance, or symptom resolution. The CDR3 consists of 19 residues. This sample was taken from a study of blood T cell repertoires in COVID-19. Measured with immunoSEQ multiplex PCR; TCRdb has only the in-frame clones, and not every one. This sample has about 210,000 clones, with 90% found just once. V and J are TRBV7-5 and TRBJ1-2; the table's D call, TRBD1, has no DNA check behind it. TRBV7-5 is marked as a pseudogene. The sequencing input was PBMCs or T cells enriched from blood (not recorded which). This clonotype was sampled from a man aged 25-40 years who had recovered from COVID-19. CDR3 in amino acids: CARSLVWYSTGISNYGYTF. CDR3 sequence (DNA): TGTGCCAGAAGCTTAGTTTGGTACTCGACAGGGATTTCTAACTATGGCTACACCTTC.